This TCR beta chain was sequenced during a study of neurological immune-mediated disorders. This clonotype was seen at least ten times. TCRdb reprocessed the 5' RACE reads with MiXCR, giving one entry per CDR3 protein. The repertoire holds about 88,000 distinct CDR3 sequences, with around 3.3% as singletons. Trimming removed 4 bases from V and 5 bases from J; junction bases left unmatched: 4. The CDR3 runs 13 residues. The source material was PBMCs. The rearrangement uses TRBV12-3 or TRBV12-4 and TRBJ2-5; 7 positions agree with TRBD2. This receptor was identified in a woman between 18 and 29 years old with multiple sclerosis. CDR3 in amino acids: CASSSLGGETQYF. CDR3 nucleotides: TGTGCCAGCAGTTCCTTGGGGGGGGAGACCCAGTACTTC.